Shown below are 32 T cell receptor beta chains from a single sample sequenced in a study of T-cell reconstitution after alpha-beta-depleted transplantation in children. Using unique molecular identifiers, the investigators prepared the TCRbeta library. TCRdb processed the PCR reads anew with MiXCR; each CDR3 protein has one entry. The sample lists over 400,000 distinct CDR3 sequences, roughly 44% occurring once. The sample here was PBMCs, taken before TCRalphabeta/CD19-depleted stem cell transplant. These receptors came from a girl aged 2 to 9 with aplastic anemia, due to receive a stem cell transplant.

Comments on this clonotype: Compared with germline, one end of the junction differs, possibly owing to a read error. The chain couples TRBV7-7 to TRBJ2-1; 8 bases align to TRBD1. Germline loops: CDR1 SSHAT, CDR2 FNYEAQ (reference sequence). This CDR3 has 15 amino acids. CDR3 sequence: CASSATGAGYDEQFF. Written as DNA, the CDR3 is TGTGCCAGCAGCGCGACAGGGGCCGGCTACGATGAGCAGTTCTTC.

This clonotype was seen a handful of times. This sequence joins TRBV5-4 and TRBJ1-1; TRBD1 aligns across 11 bases. The V gene's germline CDR1 is SGHNT and CDR2 YYREEE (reference sequence). Trimming at V came to 3 bases and at J to 6 bases, leaving 4 bases not matched to a gene. The CDR3 spans 14 residues. CDR3 DNA: TGTGCCAGCAGCTCCGGGACAGGGGGTCCTGAAGCTTTCTTT. Translating gives CASSSGTGGPEAFF.

This clonotype occurred many times. The chain has TRBV9 and TRBJ1-2; D is perhaps TRBD1 (6 bases). V lost 1 base and J 4 bases, leaving 11 bases between the germline ends. The CDR3 sequence is 14 residues long. Per germline, CDR1 SGDLS and CDR2 YYNGEE. The CDR3 sequence is CASSVPSGAYGYTF. The CDR3 nucleotides read TGTGCCAGCAGCGTACCCTCAGGGGCCTATGGCTACACCTTC.

The V gene is TRBV7-3, the J gene TRBJ2-1, with D tentatively TRBD2 (7 bases). The length of the CDR3 is 17 residues. Germline CDR1 and CDR2: SGHTA and FQGTGA. V was trimmed by 1 base and J by 4 bases, leaving 17 bases between them. The CDR3 here is CASSLKRGGLFYNEQFF. The CDR3 DNA follows: TGTGCCAGCAGCTTAAAGAGGGGGGGTCTGTTTTACAATGAGCAGTTCTTC.

The rearrangement joins TRBV12-3 or TRBV12-4 to TRBJ2-1; 12 bases are a match to TRBD2. This CDR3 spans 16 amino acids. The V gene end was trimmed by 3 bases and the J gene end by 5 bases; junction bases not matched to a gene: 5. CDR3 DNA sequence: TGTGCCAGCAGTTTCCAACTAGCGGGAGGAAACAATGAGCAGTTCTTC. Protein sequence: CASSFQLAGGNNEQFF.

The genes are TRBV7-9 and TRBJ1-4, with 7 bases lining up with TRBD1. The CDR3 has 16 amino acids. V was clipped by 3 bases and J by 8 bases; unmatched bases: 12. CDR1 is SEHNR and CDR2 is FQNEAQ in the germline V gene (reference sequence). The DNA of the CDR3 is TGTGCCAGCAGCTTGAGCCCAGGGGGACGTGGGGAAAAACTGTTTTTT. Its translation: CASSLSPGGRGEKLFF.

The chain is built from TRBV6-4 and TRBJ2-3; 11 positions agree with TRBD2. This CDR3 region has 15 residues. Per germline, CDR1 MRHNA and CDR2 SNTAGT. V lost 0 bases and J lost 6; bases outside the gene matches: 2. CDR3 DNA: TGTGCCAGCAGTGACTCACTAGCGGGAGACGATACGCAGTATTTT. Translated, it gives CASSDSLAGDDTQYF.

This chain joins TRBV9 and TRBJ2-7; the match to TRBD1 covers 9 bases. Losses at the gene ends were 0 bases for V and 4 bases for J; bases not matched to a gene: 2. Germline V CDR1 and CDR2: SGDLS, YYNGEE. This CDR3 has 14 residues. CDR3 protein: CASSVGQGGYEQYF. The CDR3 DNA follows: TGTGCCAGCAGCGTAGGACAGGGGGGGTACGAGCAGTACTTC.

Ten or more counts support this clonotype. The chain uses TRBV6-5 and TRBJ2-2, with TRBD2 identical over 11 bases. The germline V gene has CDR1 MNHEY and CDR2 SVGAGI. This CDR3 contains 14 residues. The V segment lost 5 bases and the J segment 5 bases; nucleotides outside the gene matches: 1. The chain's CDR3 is CASSTSGSTGELFF. Written as DNA, the CDR3 is TGTGCCAGCAGTACTAGCGGGAGTACCGGGGAGCTGTTTTTT.

The J gene is TRBJ1-1, the V gene TRBV3-1; tentative D call: TRBD1 (5 bases). The V gene lost 8 bases and the J gene lost 1 base, with 17 bases spanning the gap. CDR1 and CDR2 (germline): LGHDT, YNNKEL (reference sequence). The CDR3 is 15 residues long. CDR3 bases: TGTGCCAGCCCTCGAAGGCAGGGCCCGAACACTGAAGCTTTCTTT. Protein sequence: CASPRRQGPNTEAFF.

This chain joins TRBV29-1 and TRBJ2-5; weak D call: TRBD1 (7 bases). Trimming cost V 7 bases and J 1 base, with 13 bases left between them. The CDR3 extends over 13 amino acids. Germline V gives CDR1 SQVTM, CDR2 ANQGSEA. This CDR3 reads CSGGDSLQETQYF. CDR3 in DNA: TGCAGCGGCGGGGACAGCCTCCAAGAGACCCAGTACTTC.

This clonotype was observed a few times. The rearrangement uses TRBV6-1 and TRBJ2-7; 14 positions match TRBD2. Germline V CDR1 and CDR2: MNHNS, SASEGT. Trimming at V came to 6 bases and at J to 5 bases, leaving 9 bases not matched to a gene. There are 16 residues in the CDR3. In nucleotides, the CDR3 is TGTGCCAGCAGCGATATCGGGACTAGCGGGAGTCACGAGCAGTACTTC. The encoded protein is CASSDIGTSGSHEQYF.

The rearrangement joins TRBV5-5 to TRBJ2-7; D gene uncertain. Germline CDR1 and CDR2: SGHKS and YYEKEE (reference sequence). V was shortened by 2 bases and J by 13 bases, with 22 bases between the two germline ends. This CDR3 is built from 14 residues. CDR3 sequence: CASSLEEVVRIFYF. The CDR3 coding sequence is TGTGCCAGCAGCTTAGAAGAGGTTGTTAGGATCTTCTACTTC.

This clonotype has just one count. The chain uses TRBV7-9 and TRBJ2-3; 8 nucleotides line up with TRBD1. Losses at the gene ends were 5 bases for V and 4 bases for J; bases not matched to a gene: 11. Germline CDR1 SEHNR, CDR2 FQNEAQ (reference sequence). The CDR3 length is 16 residues. The DNA for the CDR3 is TGTGCCAGCAGCCTCGACAGGGGAAGGGCCGCAGATACGCAGTATTTT. Translation: CASSLDRGRAADTQYF. Looking up the rest from reference TRBV7-9 and TRBJ2-3 gives the full variable domain: DTGVSQNPRHKITKRGQNVTFRCDPISEHNRLYWYRQTLGQGPEFLTYFQNEAQLEKSRLLSDRFSAERPKGSFSTLEIQRTEQGDSAMYLCASSLDRGRAADTQYFGPGTRLTVL.

This clonotype was seen a handful of times. J is TRBJ2-1 and V is TRBV27; 8 bases are shared with TRBD1. The V and J ends lost 6 bases and 2 bases, in that order; junction bases with no gene match: 12. This CDR3 has 17 amino acids. Germline loops: CDR1 MNHEY, CDR2 SMNVEV (reference sequence). Written as DNA, the CDR3 is TGTGCCAGCAGCCACCCCAGGGGGCCCGCGGCCTACAATGAGCAGTTCTTC. The encoded protein is CASSHPRGPAAYNEQFF.

This clonotype was observed at least ten times. This chain joins TRBV9 and TRBJ2-1; D is possibly TRBD2 (6 bases). V was trimmed by 3 bases and J by 6 bases, leaving 19 bases between them. This CDR3 spans 16 amino acids. CDR1 SGDLS and CDR2 YYNGEE come from the germline V gene. The CDR3 sequence is CASSDIGSFPFNEQFF. As DNA, the CDR3 is TGTGCCAGCAGCGATATCGGGAGTTTCCCTTTCAATGAGCAGTTCTTC.

The gene calls are TRBV5-1 and TRBJ2-7; 9 positions match TRBD1. This CDR3 has 12 residues. In germline, CDR1 is SGHRS, CDR2 YFSETQ. V was clipped by 4 bases and J by 12 bases; unmatched bases: 8. The CDR3 sequence: CASSRDRDIAYF. The CDR3 coding sequence is TGCGCCAGCAGCCGGGACAGGGATATTGCGTACTTC.

V gene TRBV27 combines with J gene TRBJ2-3; no firm D call. Germline V gene lookup returns CDR1 MNHEY and CDR2 SMNVEV (reference sequence). The V end lost 3 bases, the J end lost 3 bases, and 10 bases lay between the germline ends. The CDR3 has 14 residues. The CDR3 is CASSLVMPTDTQYF. The DNA of the CDR3 is TGTGCCAGCAGTTTGGTGATGCCGACAGATACGCAGTATTTT.

This sequence joins TRBV27 and TRBJ1-1, with 10 positions matching TRBD1. Germline V lookup: CDR1 MNHEY, CDR2 SMNVEV (reference sequence). V gave up 6 bases and J gave up 4 bases; unmatched junction bases: 5. The CDR3 has 14 amino acids. The DNA of the CDR3 is TGTGCCAGCAGATTGACAGGGGGCACCACTGAAGCTTTCTTT. Translated, it gives CASRLTGGTTEAFF.

In this sample, this clonotype turned up many times. The chain combines TRBV5-6 with TRBJ1-2; D may be TRBD1 (6 bases). The V end lost 5 bases, the J end lost 0 bases, and 23 bases lay between the germline ends. CDR1 SGHDT and CDR2 YYEEEE come from the germline V gene. The CDR3 length is 18 residues. The CDR3 is CASSPTGRREGANYGYTF. The CDR3 DNA follows: TGTGCCAGCAGTCCTACAGGGAGACGCGAGGGGGCTAACTATGGCTACACCTTC. The full variable domain, rest sourced from reference TRBV5-6 and TRBJ1-2, is DAGVTQSPTHLIKTRGQQVTLRCSPKSGHDTVSWYQQALGQGPQFIFQYYEEEERQRGNFPDRFSGHQFPNYSSELNVNALLLGDSALYLCASSPTGRREGANYGYTFGSGTRLTVV.

The chain has TRBV20-1 and TRBJ2-1; 13 nucleotides agree with TRBD2. With 2 bases clipped from V and 8 bases from J, the junction kept 9 bases outside the gene matches. Germline CDR1 DFQATT, CDR2 SNEGSKA (reference sequence). CDR3 size: 16 residues. CDR3 nucleotide sequence: TGCAGTGCTAGATTCCCACCGGGACTAGCGGGGTATGAGCAGTTCTTC. It translates to CSARFPPGLAGYEQFF.

The chain employs TRBV18 and TRBJ1-1; 9 nucleotides align to TRBD1. This CDR3 comprises 16 residues. From germline, CDR1 is KGHSH and CDR2 LQKENI. Trimming removed 1 base from V and 5 bases from J; junction bases left unmatched: 8. The CDR3: CASSPQDRGFSTEAFF. The DNA for the CDR3 is TGTGCCAGCTCACCACAGGACAGGGGTTTCAGTACTGAAGCTTTCTTT.

This clonotype has more than one count but fewer than ten. V is TRBV5-1 and J is TRBJ2-7; 10 nucleotides match TRBD1. This CDR3 comprises 14 residues. In germline, CDR1 is SGHRS, CDR2 YFSETQ. Germline trimming cut 3 bases from V and 7 bases from J; bases unmatched to any gene: 7. The CDR3 DNA follows: TGCGCCAGCAGCTACCGGGACAGGGGTGTAGAGCAGTACTTC. As protein: CASSYRDRGVEQYF.

This clonotype was seen at least ten times. The CDR3 protein is CASSLREGGRVGETQYF. CDR3 DNA: TGCGCCAGCAGCCTCAGGGAGGGGGGCCGAGTGGGAGAGACCCAGTACTTC. The chain is built from TRBV4-1 and TRBJ2-5; tentatively, D is TRBD2 (7 bases). The CDR3 has 17 amino acids. Trimming cost V 4 bases and J 4 bases, with 22 bases left between them. Germline V lookup: CDR1 MGHRA, CDR2 YSYEKL.

This clonotype was seen only a few times. V gene TRBV11-2 combines with J gene TRBJ2-3; D ambiguous. V dropped 7 bases and J dropped 2 bases, with 10 bases sitting between them. CDR1 is SGHAT and CDR2 is FQNNGV in the germline V gene. CDR3 length: 13 residues. CDR3 region: CASIPLHTDTQYF. CDR3 DNA sequence: TGTGCCAGCATCCCCCTCCACACAGATACGCAGTATTTT.

This clonotype was recorded at least ten times. The V gene is TRBV5-1, the J gene TRBJ1-2, with D tentatively TRBD1 (5 bases). The V gene lost 0 bases and the J gene lost 4 bases, with 19 bases spanning the gap. CDR1 is SGHRS, CDR2 YFSETQ, per germline. The CDR3 runs 17 residues. CDR3 residues: CASSLATGRSTAYGYTF. CDR3 DNA sequence: TGCGCCAGCAGCTTGGCAACAGGAAGGAGCACTGCCTATGGCTACACCTTC.

This clonotype was counted a few times. V usage is TRBV20-1 and J usage is TRBJ2-3; 11 bases fit TRBD2. The V segment lost 0 bases and the J segment 4 bases; nucleotides outside the gene matches: 6. Germline V gene lookup returns CDR1 DFQATT and CDR2 SNEGSKA (reference sequence). The CDR3 has 16 amino acids. As DNA, the CDR3 is TGCAGTGCTAGAGATCGCCGACTAGCGGGGTCAGATACGCAGTATTTT. This encodes CSARDRRLAGSDTQYF.

This clonotype was observed a handful of times. DNA of the CDR3: TGCAGCGTGGGCATCCTCAATGAGCAGTTCTTC. Its protein product is CSVGILNEQFF. The gene calls are TRBV29-1 and TRBJ2-1, with D unclear. The CDR3 has 11 amino acids. Per the germline V gene, CDR1 is SQVTM and CDR2 is ANQGSEA. Trimming removed 6 bases from V and 6 bases from J, with 9 bases in between.

The CDR3 loop reads CATEGQGSSGATYEQYF. The CDR3 region has the DNA TGTGCCACCGAGGGACAGGGCTCTAGCGGGGCAACCTACGAGCAGTACTTC. The chain employs TRBV15 and TRBJ2-7; either TRBD1 or TRBD2 may supply D (9 bases each). Germline CDR1 LNHNV, CDR2 YYDKDF (reference sequence). This CDR3 spans 17 amino acids. V lost 8 bases, J lost 2 bases, and 25 bases lay in between.

The chain uses TRBV5-1 and TRBJ2-1, with 11 bases aligning to TRBD2. The length of the CDR3 is 15 residues. Germline CDR1 SGHRS, CDR2 YFSETQ. Trimming at V came to 0 bases and at J to 6 bases, leaving 2 bases not matched to a gene. The CDR3, as DNA: TGCGCCAGCAGCTTGGAGGGACTAGCGGCCAATGAGCAGTTCTTC. Residues: CASSLEGLAANEQFF. The full variable domain, with the rest looked up from reference TRBV5-1 and TRBJ2-1, is KAGVTQTPRYLIKTRGQQVTLSCSPISGHRSVSWYQQTPGQGLQFLFEYFSETQRNKGNFPGRFSGRQFSNSRSEMNVSTLELGDSALYLCASSLEGLAANEQFFGPGTRLTVL.

This clonotype appeared many times. J is TRBJ2-1 and V is TRBV29-1; 9 positions agree with TRBD1. Looked up from germline, CDR1 is SQVTM and CDR2 is ANQGSEA. The CDR3 spans 14 residues. V was pared by 8 bases and J by 4 bases, with 9 bases of the junction left unmatched. CDR3 protein: CSSSRDRVYNEQFF. In DNA, the CDR3 is TGCAGCTCAAGCCGGGACAGGGTTTACAATGAGCAGTTCTTC.

This rearrangement joins TRBV9 to TRBJ2-2; D call uncertain. This CDR3 spans 13 amino acids. Germline CDR1 and CDR2: SGDLS and YYNGEE. The germline V and J ends were trimmed by 6 bases and 6 bases, with 12 bases remaining between them. CDR3 DNA sequence: TGTGCCAGCAAAACCTTAGAAGCCGGGGAGCTGTTTTTT. Amino acids: CASKTLEAGELFF.